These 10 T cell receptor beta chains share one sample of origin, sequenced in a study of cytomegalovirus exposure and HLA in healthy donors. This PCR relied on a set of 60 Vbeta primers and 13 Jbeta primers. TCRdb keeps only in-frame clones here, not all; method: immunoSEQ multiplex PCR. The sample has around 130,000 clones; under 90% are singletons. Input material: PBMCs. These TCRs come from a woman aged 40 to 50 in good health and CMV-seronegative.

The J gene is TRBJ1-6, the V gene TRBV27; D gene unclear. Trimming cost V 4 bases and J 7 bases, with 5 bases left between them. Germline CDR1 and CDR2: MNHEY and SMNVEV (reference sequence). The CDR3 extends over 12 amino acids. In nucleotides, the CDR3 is TGTGCCAGCAGTTCGGGAAATTCACCCCTCCACTTT. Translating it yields CASSSGNSPLHF.

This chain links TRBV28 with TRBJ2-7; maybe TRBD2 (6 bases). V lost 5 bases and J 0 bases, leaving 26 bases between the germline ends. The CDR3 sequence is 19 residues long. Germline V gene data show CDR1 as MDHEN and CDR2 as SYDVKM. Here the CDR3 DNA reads TGTGCCAGCAGTGCTGCAACCTTCTCGTGGGGTAGCGGCTCCTACGAGCAGTACTTC. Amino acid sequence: CASSAATFSWGSGSYEQYF.

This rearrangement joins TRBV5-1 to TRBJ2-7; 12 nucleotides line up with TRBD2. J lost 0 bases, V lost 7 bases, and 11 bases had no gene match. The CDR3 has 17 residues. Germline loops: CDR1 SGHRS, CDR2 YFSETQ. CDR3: CASRWASGGVYSYEQYF. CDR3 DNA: TGCGCCAGCCGCTGGGCTAGCGGGGGGGTTTACTCCTACGAGCAGTACTTC.

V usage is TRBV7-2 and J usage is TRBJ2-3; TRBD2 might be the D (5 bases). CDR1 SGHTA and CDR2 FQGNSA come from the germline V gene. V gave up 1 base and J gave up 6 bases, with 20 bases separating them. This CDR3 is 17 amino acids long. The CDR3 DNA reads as TGTGCCAGCAGCTTAGGCCGACTATCCTGGGTGAGGGATACGCAGTATTTT. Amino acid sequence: CASSLGRLSWVRDTQYF.

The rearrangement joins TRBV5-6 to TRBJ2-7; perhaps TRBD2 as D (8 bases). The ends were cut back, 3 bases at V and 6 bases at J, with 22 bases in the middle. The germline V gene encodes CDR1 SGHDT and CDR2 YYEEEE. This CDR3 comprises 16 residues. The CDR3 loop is CASSSGGGSTGSEQYF. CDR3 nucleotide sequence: TGTGCCAGCAGCTCCGGGGGGGGGTCGACAGGGAGCGAGCAGTACTTC.

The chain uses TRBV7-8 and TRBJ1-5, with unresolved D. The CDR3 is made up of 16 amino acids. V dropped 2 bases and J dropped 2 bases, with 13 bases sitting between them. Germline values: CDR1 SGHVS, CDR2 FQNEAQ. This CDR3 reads CASSLFGQAGNQPQHF. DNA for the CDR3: TGTGCCAGCAGCTTATTTGGCCAGGCCGGCAATCAGCCCCAGCATTTT. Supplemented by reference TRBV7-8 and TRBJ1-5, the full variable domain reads GAGVSQSPRYKVAKRGQDVALRCDPISGHVSLFWYQQALGQGPEFLTYFQNEAQLDKSGLPSDRFFAERPEGSVSTLKIQRTQQEDSAVYLCASSLFGQAGNQPQHFGDGTRLSIL.

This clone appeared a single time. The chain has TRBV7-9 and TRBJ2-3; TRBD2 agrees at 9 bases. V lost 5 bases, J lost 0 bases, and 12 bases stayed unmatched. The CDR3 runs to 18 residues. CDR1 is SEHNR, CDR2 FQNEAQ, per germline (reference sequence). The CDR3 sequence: CASSLFPGLASSTDTQYF. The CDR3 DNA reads TGTGCCAGCAGCCTGTTCCCCGGACTAGCGTCTAGCACAGATACGCAGTATTTT.

The CDR3 protein is CASSLRDRGNEQFF. The DNA of the CDR3 is TGTGCCAGCAGCTTAAGGGACAGGGGCAATGAGCAGTTCTTC. This chain uses TRBV7-9 with TRBJ2-1; 10 positions agree with TRBD1. CDR1 and CDR2 (germline): SEHNR, FQNEAQ (reference sequence). Trimming cost V 2 bases and J 6 bases; bases outside gene matches: 1. The CDR3 sequence is 14 residues long.

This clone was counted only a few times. The CDR3 coding sequence is TGTGCCAGTAGTCAACGTCAGGCGCATGAAAAACTGTTTTTT. It specifies CASSQRQAHEKLFF. The chain links TRBV19 to TRBJ1-4; D gene ambiguous. V was shortened by 5 bases and J by 6 bases, with 13 bases between the two germline ends. The CDR3 covers 14 residues. Germline CDR1 LNHDA, CDR2 SQIVND (reference sequence).

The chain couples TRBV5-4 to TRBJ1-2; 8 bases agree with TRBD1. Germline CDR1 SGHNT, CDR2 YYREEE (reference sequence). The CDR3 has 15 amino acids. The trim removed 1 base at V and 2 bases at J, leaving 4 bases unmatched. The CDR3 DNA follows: TGTGCCAGCAGCTTGCTCTCAGGGGGCAACTATGGCTACACCTTC. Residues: CASSLLSGGNYGYTF.